This passage covers 17 T cell receptor beta chains from one sample sequenced in a study of shared clonotypes between healthy human individuals (dated by TCRdb to 2019 to 2021). The library was generated by the immunoSEQ multiplex PCR assay. Held by TCRdb, this immuneACCESS table contains in-frame sequences only and omits some clones. Under half of the omission traces to an unresolved V gene where checked; the cause of the rest is unknown. Counted in this sample were a few million clones; more than 80% of them appeared once. About 0.37% of the sample rests with the top ten. Sequenced material: naive CD4+ T cells from PBMCs. This specimen's cell subset or site label, interpreted: CD45RA+ positively selected. The receptors were sampled from a man aged 18 to 29 in good health. Some clones in this sample may be carry-over from other donors' samples.

The rearrangement joins TRBV19 to TRBJ2-7; TRBD1 might be the D (6 bases). CDR1 and CDR2 (germline): LNHDA, SQIVND (reference sequence). The CDR3 spans 14 residues. V was shortened by 5 bases and J by 4 bases, with 15 bases between the two germline ends. This CDR3 is CASSLKNTGYEQYF. The CDR3 DNA is TGTGCCAGTAGTCTGAAGAATACAGGGTACGAGCAGTACTTC.

The J gene is TRBJ2-3, the V gene TRBV6-1, with 11 bases that match TRBD1. Germline CDR1 is MNHNS and CDR2 is SASEGT. The CDR3 runs 15 residues. V dropped 4 bases and J dropped 4; count of bases not matched to a gene: 4. CDR3 in DNA: TGTGCCAGCAGTGGTTGGGACAGGGGGTCAGATACGCAGTATTTT. As protein: CASSGWDRGSDTQYF.

V usage is TRBV11-2 and J usage is TRBJ1-2; a possible D gene is TRBD1 (6 bases). V lost 2 bases and J 2 bases, leaving 18 bases between the germline ends. This CDR3 has 17 residues. Germline loops: CDR1 SGHAT, CDR2 FQNNGV. The CDR3 loop reads CASSLNPETQGNYGYTF. The CDR3, as DNA: TGTGCCAGCAGCTTAAACCCGGAAACTCAGGGGAACTATGGCTACACCTTC.

This chain connects TRBV6-5 to TRBJ2-4; 7 bases fit TRBD1. The J segment lost 1 base and the V segment lost 6 bases, leaving 9 bases of the junction unmatched. CDR1 and CDR2 from the germline V gene are MNHEY and SVGAGI. The CDR3 loop spans 16 amino acids. The CDR3 protein is CASSYDRARAKNIQYF. For the CDR3, the DNA is TGTGCCAGCAGCTACGACAGGGCCCGGGCCAAAAACATTCAGTACTTC.

The V and J genes are TRBV6-1 and TRBJ2-3, with 11 bases identical to TRBD2. Germline loops: CDR1 MNHNS, CDR2 SASEGT. The CDR3 extends over 15 amino acids. V shed 7 bases, J shed 0 bases, and the junction held 3 bases outside the gene matches. The CDR3 DNA sequence: TGTGCCAGCAAGGGACTAGCGGCCAGCACAGATACGCAGTATTTT. Translation: CASKGLAASTDTQYF.

The rearrangement links TRBV6-1 to TRBJ2-7, with TRBD2 identical over 8 bases. V was pared by 6 bases and J by 4 bases, with 2 bases of the junction left unmatched. This CDR3 is 12 amino acids long. Germline V CDR1 and CDR2: MNHNS, SASEGT. Here the CDR3 DNA reads TGTGCCAGCAGAATAGCGGGGTACGAGCAGTACTTC. Encoded protein: CASRIAGYEQYF.

The chain carries TRBV19 and TRBJ2-2; D not certain. The CDR3 loop spans 12 amino acids. Between the trimmed V and J ends, which lost 7 bases and 3 bases, there was a span of 6 bases. Germline V gene data show CDR1 as LNHDA and CDR2 as SQIVND (reference sequence). CDR3 sequence (DNA): TGTGCCAGTAATGGGTACACCGGGGAGCTGTTTTTT. This codes for CASNGYTGELFF.

The V and J genes are TRBV5-1 and TRBJ1-1, with 10 nucleotides matching TRBD1. Germline-derived CDR1 and CDR2 are SGHRS and YFSETQ. With V trimmed by 3 bases and J by 4 bases, 12 bases remained unmatched. This CDR3 has 17 residues. This chain's CDR3 is CASSSGTGASGGTEAFF. The DNA of the CDR3 is TGCGCCAGCAGCTCGGGGACAGGGGCAAGTGGGGGCACTGAAGCTTTCTTT.

This clone was recorded only once. Other nucleotide sequences from this sample produce the same CDR3. CDR3 sequence (DNA): TGCGCCAGCAGCTTGGAAGGACAGCGGAACACTGAAGCTTTCTTT. It translates to CASSLEGQRNTEAFF. This chain joins TRBV5-1 and TRBJ1-1; perhaps TRBD1 as D (6 bases). The V end was cut by 0 bases, the J end by 1 base, with 10 bases between. Germline assignment: CDR1 SGHRS and CDR2 YFSETQ. The CDR3 is 15 residues long.

The J gene is TRBJ1-4, the V gene TRBV6-5; 8 bases map to TRBD1. J lost 4 bases, V lost 6 bases, and 4 bases had no gene match. The germline gives CDR1 MNHEY, CDR2 SVGAGI. The CDR3 contains 14 residues. DNA for the CDR3: TGTGCCAGCAGGCTGACAGGGGTTAATGAAAAACTGTTTTTT. Translated: CASRLTGVNEKLFF.

Only one count was recorded for this clone. The chain links TRBV18 to TRBJ2-1; 8 nucleotides line up with TRBD2. Unmatched junction bases numbered 10, after V lost 2 bases and J lost 10 bases. The CDR3 length is 15 residues. Germline-derived CDR1 and CDR2 are KGHSH and LQKENI. The CDR3 here is CASSPILADLPEQFF. The CDR3 DNA reads TGTGCCAGCTCACCAATACTAGCGGACCTCCCGGAGCAGTTCTTC.

The rearrangement joins TRBV18 to TRBJ1-2; D unresolved. This CDR3 contains 15 residues. Germline-derived CDR1 and CDR2 are KGHSH and LQKENI. Between the trimmed V and J ends, which lost 6 bases and 0 bases, there was a span of 14 bases. The CDR3 DNA reads as TGTGCCAGCTCGGCCCTTGGACGGCCTAACTATGGCTACACCTTC. It codes for CASSALGRPNYGYTF.

The chain links TRBV9 to TRBJ2-3, with D perhaps TRBD2 (6 bases). Germline loops: CDR1 SGDLS, CDR2 YYNGEE. The CDR3 sequence is 17 residues long. V shed 4 bases and J shed 4 bases, with 22 bases lying between them. The chain's CDR3 is CASSTDALAGWADTQYF. In DNA, the CDR3 is TGTGCCAGCAGCACCGATGCGTTGGCGGGATGGGCAGATACGCAGTATTTT.

The chain is built from TRBV19 and TRBJ2-5, with 8 bases matching TRBD2. CDR3 length: 15 residues. Unmatched junction bases numbered 14, after V lost 7 bases and J lost 7 bases. Germline values: CDR1 LNHDA, CDR2 SQIVND (reference sequence). The CDR3 region is CASTTSGGDGGTQYF. The CDR3 region has the DNA TGTGCCAGTACCACTAGCGGAGGTGACGGGGGGACCCAGTACTTC.

This chain joins TRBV7-9 and TRBJ2-3; 8 nucleotides align to TRBD1. The CDR3 is 14 amino acids. After removal of 5 bases from V and 4 bases from J, the junction contained 5 bases not matched to a gene. The germline V gene has CDR1 SEHNR and CDR2 FQNEAQ (reference sequence). The chain's CDR3 is CASSLSTGADTQYF. CDR3 nucleotides: TGTGCCAGCAGCCTATCGACAGGGGCAGATACGCAGTATTTT.

DNA of the CDR3: TGCGCCAGCAGCCAAGGGACAGGGGATAAAGTCGAGCAGTACTTC. Protein: CASSQGTGDKVEQYF. V gene TRBV4-3 combines with J gene TRBJ2-7, with 9 bases aligning to TRBD1. The CDR3 is made up of 15 amino acids. V trimming: 1 base; J trimming: 6 bases; junction bases outside the gene matches: 7. Germline V CDR1 and CDR2: LGHNA, YSLEER.

The rearrangement uses TRBV28 and TRBJ2-5; perhaps TRBD2 as D (6 bases). Germline values: CDR1 MDHEN, CDR2 SYDVKM. Trimming shortened V by 7 bases and J by 5 bases, and 14 bases separated the two germline ends. The CDR3 sequence is 13 residues long. The CDR3 nucleotides are TGTGCCAGCAATGCGGGGTCCGATGAGACCCAGTACTTC. Its protein is CASNAGSDETQYF.